This T cell receptor beta chain is drawn from a study of cytomegalovirus exposure and HLA in healthy donors. In the case of this clone: Antigen: not known.

Primers included in the PCR were 60 Vbeta and 13 Jbeta primers. The table came from immunoSEQ multiplex PCR; TCRdb's copy has only in-frame clones and leaves some out. There are some 97,000 clones in the sample; approximately 73% occur only once, and over 3.5% lies in the top ten. Study-level points and caveats: Follow-up analysis found HLA locus-dependent TCR association rates, highest for DRB1 and lowest for HLA-C. Per a later analysis, approximately 16,000 TCR beta sequences showed association with HLA alleles at 0.05 false discovery rate. Reported findings show TCR beta sequences accurately forecast HLA-A and HLA-B alleles in most subjects.

CDR1 is SNHLY, CDR2 FYNNEI, per germline. CDR3 length equals 11 residues. The germline V and J ends were trimmed by 8 bases and 3 bases, with 8 bases remaining between them. The rearrangement links TRBV2 to TRBJ2-7; D is perhaps TRBD1 (6 bases). The sample consisted of PBMCs. The origin of this receptor is a woman in her forties or fifties in good health and CMV-seropositive. CDR3 in amino acids: CASGGDYEQYF. CDR3 nucleotides: TGTGCCAGCGGGGGCGACTACGAGCAGTACTTC.